This T cell receptor (beta chain) was recorded in a study of blood T cell repertoires in COVID-19. Method: immunoSEQ multiplex PCR; TCRdb's copy keeps in-frame clones and lacks some. The table lists about 180,000 clones, around 85% of them singletons. The V end was cut by 0 bases, the J end by 5 bases, with 18 bases between. Germline V gives CDR1 SGHRS, CDR2 YFSETQ. This CDR3 has 17 amino acids. This TCR derives from a human donor with active or convalescent COVID-19. The donor label of this sample is uncertain. The J gene is TRBJ2-1, the V gene TRBV5-1; the D gene is possibly TRBD2 (6 bases). Sequencing was performed on peripheral blood. In nucleotides, the CDR3 is TGCGCCAGCAGCTTGGCGGGGGTTGGTAGAGGTGACAATGAGCAGTTCTTC. It encodes CASSLAGVGRGDNEQFF.